The 24 T cell receptor beta chains reported below all come from one sample, sequenced in a study of shared clonotypes between healthy human individuals. Naive CD8 cells, CD45RO-negative and positively selected for CCR7, excluded terminally differentiated effector memory CD45RA+ cells. Produced via immunoSEQ multiplex PCR; TCRdb's table is partial and in-frame only. Of about 820,000 clones in the sample, 80% to 95% were seen once. Sequencing was done on a sample of naive CD8+ T cells sorted from blood. The receptors derive from a man aged 25-45 years in good health.

V gene TRBV7-9 combines with J gene TRBJ2-1, with TRBD1 matching over 9 bases. CDR3 size: 14 residues. Germline lookup yields CDR1 SEHNR and CDR2 FQNEAQ (reference sequence). Losses at the gene ends were 1 base for V and 8 bases for J; bases not matched to a gene: 3. The CDR3 DNA is TGTGCCAGCAGCTTAGAGGGACAGGGCTATGAGCAGTTCTTC. Amino acid sequence: CASSLEGQGYEQFF.

The chain is built from TRBV7-9 and TRBJ2-7; a possible D gene is TRBD2 (5 bases). The CDR3 spans 12 residues. V shed 3 bases and J shed 11 bases, with 14 bases lying between them. Germline CDR1 is SEHNR and CDR2 is FQNEAQ (reference sequence). The CDR3 loop is CASSFGSTREYF. In DNA form, the CDR3 reads TGTGCCAGCAGCTTTGGATCTACGAGGGAGTACTTC.

To note about this clone: Other DNA sequences in the sample encode the same CDR3. The J gene is TRBJ1-5, the V gene TRBV28; TRBD1 matches 9 bases. Trimming took 6 bases from V and 11 from J; bases not matched to a gene: 14. There are 15 residues in the CDR3. Germline loops: CDR1 MDHEN, CDR2 SYDVKM. CDR3 nucleotides: TGTGCCAGCAGCTTAAGGGACAGGGAAAGTAGGGCCCAGCATTTT. Translation: CASSLRDRESRAQHF.

The chain couples TRBV4-1 to TRBJ1-1; D gene unclear. CDR1 and CDR2 (germline): MGHRA, YSYEKL. The CDR3 is made up of 14 amino acids. With 1 base removed from V and 9 bases from J, the gap between germline ends came to 15 bases. DNA of the CDR3: TGCGCCAGCAGCCAAGTTACAGACCTGAAAAAAGCTTTCTTT. The encoded protein is CASSQVTDLKKAFF.

This chain joins TRBV9 and TRBJ1-4; D unresolved. The CDR3 extends over 12 amino acids. V was clipped by 0 bases and J by 10 bases, with 7 bases between them. Germline CDR1 is SGDLS and CDR2 is YYNGEE. DNA of the CDR3: TGTGCCAGCAGCGTAGACCTGCGAAAACTGTTTTTT. The encoded protein is CASSVDLRKLFF. Complete variable domain (other parts from reference TRBV9 and TRBJ1-4): DSGVTQTPKHLITATGQRVTLRCSPRSGDLSVYWYQQSLDQGLQFLIQYYNGEERAKGNILERFSAQQFPDLHSELNLSSLELGDSALYFCASSVDLRKLFFGSGTQLSVL.

The chain employs TRBV15 and TRBJ2-3; TRBD2 agrees at 16 bases. CDR3 length: 20 amino acids. V dropped 0 bases and J dropped 2; count of bases not matched to a gene: 8. Per the germline V gene, CDR1 is LNHNV and CDR2 is YYDKDF (reference sequence). CDR3 sequence (DNA): TGTGCCACCAGCAGAGACGGGACTAGCGGGAGGGCCGGGTTCACAGATACGCAGTATTTT. Translation gives CATSRDGTSGRAGFTDTQYF.

This clone was found once. The chain is built from TRBV27 and TRBJ2-1, with TRBD2 identical over 13 bases. This CDR3 comprises 16 residues. The V segment lost 4 bases and the J segment 8 bases; nucleotides outside the gene matches: 8. Germline CDR1 is MNHEY and CDR2 is SMNVEV (reference sequence). CDR3 loop: CASSSRTSGRTDEQFF. CDR3 sequence (DNA): TGTGCCAGCAGTTCCCGGACTAGCGGGAGAACGGATGAGCAGTTCTTC.

V usage is TRBV27 and J usage is TRBJ2-3; D uncertain. Germline loops: CDR1 MNHEY, CDR2 SMNVEV (reference sequence). V was clipped by 1 base and J by 2 bases, with 7 bases between them. This CDR3 is built from 14 residues. The CDR3 nucleotides are TGTGCCAGCAGTTTATTCCAGAACACAGATACGCAGTATTTT. Amino acid sequence: CASSLFQNTDTQYF.

A single count supports this clone. This chain connects TRBV29-1 to TRBJ1-1; D possibly corresponds to TRBD1 (6 bases). The CDR3 length is 13 residues. The germline V gene has CDR1 SQVTM and CDR2 ANQGSEA. V lost 6 bases to trimming and J lost 5 bases, with 16 bases between them. The CDR3 coding sequence is TGCAGCGTCTCACAGGGATTGGATACTGAAGCTTTCTTT. Protein product: CSVSQGLDTEAFF.

Regarding this clone: This same CDR3 is encoded by further DNA sequences in the sample. V and J are TRBV27 and TRBJ2-3, with 9 bases identical to TRBD2. Germline loops: CDR1 MNHEY, CDR2 SMNVEV (reference sequence). V dropped 5 bases and J dropped 2; count of bases not matched to a gene: 5. The CDR3 totals 15 residues. CDR3 protein: CASSPLAGATDTQYF. In nucleotides, the CDR3 is TGTGCCAGCAGTCCTTTAGCGGGAGCCACAGATACGCAGTATTTT.

This chain joins TRBV7-9 and TRBJ2-1; D is tentatively TRBD1 or TRBD2 (5 bases each). Between the trimmed V and J ends, which lost 4 bases and 7 bases, there was a span of 14 bases. This CDR3 spans 14 amino acids. Germline values: CDR1 SEHNR, CDR2 FQNEAQ (reference sequence). The CDR3, as DNA: TGTGCCAGCAGCTATGGGGGAAGAGTTAATGAGCAGTTCTTC. This encodes CASSYGGRVNEQFF.

This clone was counted once. The chain has TRBV14 and TRBJ2-4; D may correspond to TRBD1 or TRBD2 (6 bases each). The CDR3 runs 17 residues. V lost 1 base, J lost 1 base, and 14 bases lay in between. Germline values: CDR1 SGHDN, CDR2 FVKESK. Here the CDR3 DNA reads TGTGCCAGCAGCCAAGTAGGGGGGCGCCGGGCCAAAAACATTCAGTACTTC. Translating gives CASSQVGGRRAKNIQYF.

The chain employs TRBV27 and TRBJ2-3; D gene unclear. The CDR3 consists of 13 residues. The V end lost 2 bases, the J end lost 0 bases, and 3 bases lay between the germline ends. The V gene's germline CDR1 is MNHEY and CDR2 SMNVEV (reference sequence). The CDR3 sequence is CASSLTSTDTQYF. CDR3 coding DNA: TGTGCCAGCAGTTTAACTAGCACAGATACGCAGTATTTT.

V usage is TRBV27 and J usage is TRBJ2-1, with a possible D match to TRBD2 (7 bases). The germline gives CDR1 MNHEY, CDR2 SMNVEV (reference sequence). CDR3 length equals 16 residues. With 9 bases removed from V and 4 bases from J, the gap between germline ends came to 22 bases. CDR3 nucleotide sequence: TGTGCCAGTTCTCAAGGGGGGGGAGCGGCGTACAATGAGCAGTTCTTC. Translating gives CASSQGGGAAYNEQFF.

CDR3 sequence: CASSEAIDFHEQFF. The CDR3 bases are TGTGCCAGCAGTGAAGCCATAGATTTCCATGAGCAGTTCTTC. V gene TRBV2 combines with J gene TRBJ2-1; no definite D call. Trimming removed 0 bases at V and 8 bases at J, with 11 bases between. The CDR3 loop spans 14 amino acids. CDR1 is SNHLY, CDR2 FYNNEI, per germline.

V and J are TRBV11-2 and TRBJ2-1, with TRBD2 matching 11 bases. With 4 bases clipped from V and 4 bases from J, the junction kept 6 bases outside the gene matches. Germline CDR1 SGHAT, CDR2 FQNNGV. The CDR3 is made up of 16 amino acids. The CDR3 region is CASSSLAGGLYNEQFF. As DNA, the CDR3 is TGTGCCAGCAGCTCCTTAGCGGGAGGGCTTTACAATGAGCAGTTCTTC.

This clone was seen a handful of times. The rearrangement joins TRBV18 to TRBJ1-5; the match to TRBD1 covers 7 bases. V shed 3 bases, J shed 6 bases, and the junction held 2 bases outside the gene matches. The length of the CDR3 is 13 residues. Germline V gives CDR1 KGHSH, CDR2 LQKENI. The CDR3 protein is CASSPGQSQPQHF. CDR3 nucleotide sequence: TGTGCCAGCTCACCGGGACAGAGTCAGCCCCAGCATTTT.

This clone was found once. J is TRBJ2-1 and V is TRBV27, with 8 nucleotides matching TRBD2. Germline CDR1 and CDR2: MNHEY and SMNVEV (reference sequence). CDR3 size: 16 residues. J lost 8 bases, V lost 2 bases, and 11 bases had no gene match. CDR3 region: CASSLRSGRSRYEQFF. Here the CDR3 DNA reads TGTGCCAGCAGTTTACGGAGCGGGAGATCACGATATGAGCAGTTCTTC.

This rearrangement joins TRBV29-1 to TRBJ1-5; 7 bases agree with TRBD1. The CDR3 length is 13 residues. Germline V gives CDR1 SQVTM, CDR2 ANQGSEA. V gave up 4 bases and J gave up 3 bases; unmatched junction bases: 3. The CDR3 spells CSVGGTDNQPQHF. The CDR3 DNA sequence: TGCAGCGTTGGTGGGACAGACAATCAGCCCCAGCATTTT.

The V gene is TRBV5-1, the J gene TRBJ2-2; 8 nucleotides agree with TRBD2. The CDR3 has 14 amino acids. Germline V gene data show CDR1 as SGHRS and CDR2 as YFSETQ. V dropped 6 bases and J dropped 6; count of bases not matched to a gene: 7. This CDR3 reads CASTISGGAGELFF. The CDR3 region has the DNA TGCGCCAGCACTATAAGCGGGGGCGCCGGGGAGCTGTTTTTT. The entire variable domain, with the rest obtained from reference TRBV5-1 and TRBJ2-2, is as follows: KAGVTQTPRYLIKTRGQQVTLSCSPISGHRSVSWYQQTPGQGLQFLFEYFSETQRNKGNFPGRFSGRQFSNSRSEMNVSTLELGDSALYLCASTISGGAGELFFGEGSRLTVL.

This clone was observed once. V is TRBV28 and J is TRBJ1-5; D is ambiguous. The V gene's germline CDR1 is MDHEN and CDR2 SYDVKM. The CDR3 runs 15 residues. V dropped 6 bases and J dropped 1 base, with 13 bases sitting between them. CDR3 in DNA: TGTGCCAGCAGACTAACATGGTTAAGCAATCAGCCCCAGCATTTT. It is translated as CASRLTWLSNQPQHF.

This chain connects TRBV28 to TRBJ2-1; D is perhaps TRBD1 or TRBD2 (5 bases each). Germline values: CDR1 MDHEN, CDR2 SYDVKM. V lost 4 bases and J 0 bases, leaving 10 bases between the germline ends. This CDR3 has 15 residues. CDR3 residues: CASSSGTGSYNEQFF. CDR3 coding DNA: TGTGCCAGCAGTTCCGGGACGGGCTCCTACAATGAGCAGTTCTTC.

The rearrangement joins TRBV5-6 to TRBJ2-1; D possibly corresponds to TRBD2 (6 bases). CDR3 length: 15 residues. Germline-derived CDR1 and CDR2 are SGHDT and YYEEEE. Trimming pared 2 bases from V and 4 bases from J, leaving 13 bases between. The CDR3, as DNA: TGTGCCAGCAGCTTTCCAGGAGGGGTGTACAATGAGCAGTTCTTC. Its protein is CASSFPGGVYNEQFF.

This clone was counted once. This chain uses TRBV7-9 with TRBJ2-7; tentatively, D is TRBD1 (6 bases). V lost 2 bases and J lost 2, with 10 bases in between. Germline V lookup: CDR1 SEHNR, CDR2 FQNEAQ (reference sequence). The CDR3 contains 14 residues. The CDR3 DNA reads TGTGCCAGCAGCTTATCCACAGGGACCTACGAGCAGTACTTC. Its protein is CASSLSTGTYEQYF.